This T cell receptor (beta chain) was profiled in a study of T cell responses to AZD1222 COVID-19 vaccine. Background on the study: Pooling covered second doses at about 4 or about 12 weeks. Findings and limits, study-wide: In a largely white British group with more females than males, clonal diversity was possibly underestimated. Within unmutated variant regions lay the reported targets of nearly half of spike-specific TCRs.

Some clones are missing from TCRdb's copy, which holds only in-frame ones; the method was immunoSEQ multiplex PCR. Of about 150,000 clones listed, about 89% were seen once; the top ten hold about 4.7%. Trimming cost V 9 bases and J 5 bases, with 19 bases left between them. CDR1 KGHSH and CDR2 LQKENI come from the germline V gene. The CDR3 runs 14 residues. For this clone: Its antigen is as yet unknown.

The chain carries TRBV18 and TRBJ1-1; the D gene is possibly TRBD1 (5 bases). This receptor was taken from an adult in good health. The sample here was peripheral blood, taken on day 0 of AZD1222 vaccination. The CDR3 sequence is CASHLGGGYTEAFF. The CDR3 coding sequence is TGTGCCAGTCACCTCGGGGGGGGATATACTGAAGCTTTCTTT.